This TCR beta chain came from a study of monozygotic twins with inflammatory bowel disease. The CDR3 totals 14 residues. CDR1 and CDR2 (germline): LGHDT, YNNKEL (reference sequence). Incorporation of UMIs carrying a 6-nucleotide sample barcode was performed by template switching. TCRdb reanalyzed the 5' RACE reads and collapses them to one entry per CDR3 protein, without DNA. Its table lists some 150,000 distinct CDR3 sequences. Material for sequencing was blood. This chain joins TRBV3-1 and TRBJ2-5; with no DNA, the TCRdb D assignment of TRBD2 cannot be verified. This receptor was identified in a human donor with ulcerative colitis or Crohn's disease, or a healthy co-twin of an affected twin (not recorded which). The CDR3 protein is CASSQGSAQETQYF.